This is a list of T cell receptor beta chains from one sample in a study of shared clonotypes between healthy human individuals. The method was immunoSEQ multiplex PCR; TCRdb's version includes in-frame clones alone and lacks a portion of them. The sample consists of 2 million to 2.5 million clones, 95% of them appearing once. Specimen: naive CD4+ T cells sorted from blood. Receptors originate from a man aged 18-30 years in good health. Both conserved end residues are part of each CDR3.

V gene,J gene,CDR3 protein
TRBV9,.,CASSARDRGPYEQYF
TRBV2,TRBJ2-3,CASKISGNTDTQYF
TRBV4-3,TRBJ1-2,CASSQGDRDWRGYTF
TRBV6-5,TRBJ2-7,CASSLGQTSYEQYF
TRBV19,TRBJ1-2,CASSLIQGLEGYTF
TRBV10-2,TRBJ1-2,CASSLIQGNGYTF
TRBV30,TRBJ1-1,CAWGKRQGTEAFF
TRBV5-1,TRBJ2-3,CASSLGDRGADTQYF
TRBV28,TRBJ2-1,CASSLNWRGGNNEQFF
TRBV6-6,TRBJ2-7,CASRGPGQGYEQYF
TRBV2,TRBJ2-7,CASRLHRDGSYEQYF
TRBV6-1,TRBJ1-2,CASSEQVGGGYGYTF
TRBV30,TRBJ1-2,CAWSEGQGDYGYTF
TRBV29-1,TRBJ2-1,CGAGAGTVYNEQFF
TRBV6-1,TRBJ2-7,CASSEERQGVEQYF
TRBV7-2,TRBJ2-3,CASSSGLAGADTQYF
TRBV6-4,TRBJ1-2,CASSDSGTLNYGYTF
TRBV30,TRBJ1-2,CAWSGGTYYGYTF
TRBV5-1,TRBJ2-5,CASSLEGIETQYF
TRBV5-1,TRBJ1-1,CASSLLFGTEAFF
TRBV30,TRBJ1-4,CAWSDGGYGEKLFF
TRBV6-6,TRBJ2-3,CASSYREGTDTQYF
TRBV10-1,TRBJ2-3,CASSESKIAGTNTQYF
TRBV10-3,TRBJ1-2,CAISDQGKNNYGYTF
TRBV6-5,TRBJ2-3,CASSLFGDSTDTQYF
TRBV19,TRBJ2-3,CARAGTPRVGTDTQYF
TRBV28,TRBJ2-3,CASLGGGRPGTQYF
TRBV30,TRBJ1-3,CAWSLGVETGNTIYF
TRBV11-2,TRBJ2-3,CASSLVVSGTVTDTQYF
TRBV2,TRBJ2-7,CASRGLAGVREQYF
TRBV6-1,TRBJ2-7,CASSEAGLAGHHF
TRBV30,TRBJ2-7,CAWSVTGFSSYEQYF
TRBV29-1,TRBJ2-7,CSALNSYEQYF
TRBV7-9,TRBJ1-2,CASSLVWGDTDF
TRBV10-3,TRBJ2-7,CAISAGTGGMGYEQYF
TRBV7-9,TRBJ2-3,CASSSSGSWTSTDTQYF
TRBV5-1,TRBJ2-1,CASSLVRVSEQFF
TRBV6-5,TRBJ2-7,CASSSPGGNYEQYF
TRBV6-1,TRBJ2-7,CASSLTGPSSYEQYF
TRBV29-1,TRBJ2-3,CSVEASGHTDTQYF
TRBV6-5,TRBJ2-7,CASRRDRGTYEQYF
TRBV6-6,TRBJ2-1,CASSPLLLVYNEQFF
TRBV10-2,TRBJ2-7,CASSLTSGGIYEQYF
TRBV6-1,TRBJ1-6,CASRLRVGDNSPLHF
TRBV19,TRBJ1-1,CASSAGTKDTEAFF
TRBV2,TRBJ1-2,CASSDNSPNYGYTF
TRBV27,TRBJ2-7,CARRSGGPTNEQYF
TRBV6-1,TRBJ1-5,CASSEARDTRNQPQHF
TRBV10-3,TRBJ2-7,CAISEVSLGEQYF
TRBV7-2,TRBJ2-5,CASSEPGLKETQYF
TRBV28,TRBJ2-7,CASSLRQGKGSEQYF
TRBV18,TRBJ2-3,CASSPVSISLADTDTQYF
TRBV30,TRBJ1-3,CAWSDGDSGNTIYF